What follows is one TCR beta chain and its context. From germline, CDR1 is SGHRS and CDR2 YFSETQ. This CDR3 is built from 15 residues. After removal of 5 bases from V and 7 bases from J, the junction contained 11 bases not matched to a gene. These data are taken from a study of blood T cell repertoires in COVID-19. Study in general: What the recovered Cohort 3 donors had was two negative PCRs, clearance, or symptom resolution. The cDNA or gDNA used as material had been derived from T cells, B-cell-depleted T cells, or PBMCs. Samples of COVID-19 (acute and convalescent) were obtained from the United States, Italy and Spain.

Participant reports of clinical history set cohort assignment. Sequencing used immunoSEQ multiplex PCR; TCRdb keeps in-frame clones, though not all of them. The sample has roughly 200,000 clones, about 86% seen once; the top ten hold under 30%. This sequence originates from a woman in her forties in a cohort exposed to, infected with or recovered from COVID-19 (not recorded which). The chain couples TRBV5-1 to TRBJ2-1, with 8 bases lining up with TRBD2. The sample consisted of PBMCs or T cells enriched from blood (not recorded which). CDR3: CASSFWRGAENEQFF. In nucleotides, the CDR3 is TGCGCCAGCAGTTTTTGGCGGGGGGCAGAAAATGAGCAGTTCTTC. Variable domain in full (rest from reference TRBV5-1 and TRBJ2-1): KAGVTQTPRYLIKTRGQQVTLSCSPISGHRSVSWYQQTPGQGLQFLFEYFSETQRNKGNFPGRFSGRQFSNSRSEMNVSTLELGDSALYLCASSFWRGAENEQFFGPGTRLTVL.